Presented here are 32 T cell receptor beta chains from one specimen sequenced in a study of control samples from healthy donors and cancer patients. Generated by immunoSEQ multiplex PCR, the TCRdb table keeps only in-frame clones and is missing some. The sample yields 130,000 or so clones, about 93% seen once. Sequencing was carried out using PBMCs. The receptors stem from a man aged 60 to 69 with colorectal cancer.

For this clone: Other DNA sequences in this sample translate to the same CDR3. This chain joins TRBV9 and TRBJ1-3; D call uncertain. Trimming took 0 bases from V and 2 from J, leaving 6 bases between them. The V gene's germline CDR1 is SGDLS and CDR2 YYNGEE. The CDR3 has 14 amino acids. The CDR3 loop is CASSVGGTGNTIYF. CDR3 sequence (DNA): TGTGCCAGCAGCGTAGGAGGTACTGGAAACACCATATATTTT.

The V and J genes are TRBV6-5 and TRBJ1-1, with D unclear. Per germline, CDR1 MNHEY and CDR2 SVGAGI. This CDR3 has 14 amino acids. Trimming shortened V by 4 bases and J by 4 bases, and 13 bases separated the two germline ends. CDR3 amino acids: CASSSRNLGTEAFF. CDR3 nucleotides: TGTGCCAGCAGTTCCCGGAACCTCGGCACTGAAGCTTTCTTT.

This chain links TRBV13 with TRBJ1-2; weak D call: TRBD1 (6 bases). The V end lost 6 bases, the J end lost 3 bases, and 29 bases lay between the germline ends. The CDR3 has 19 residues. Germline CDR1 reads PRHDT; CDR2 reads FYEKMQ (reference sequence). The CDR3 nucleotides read TGTGCCAGCAGTTCTGGAACAGGGATTTACGCGGACGGTGACTATGGCTACACCTTC. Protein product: CASSSGTGIYADGDYGYTF.

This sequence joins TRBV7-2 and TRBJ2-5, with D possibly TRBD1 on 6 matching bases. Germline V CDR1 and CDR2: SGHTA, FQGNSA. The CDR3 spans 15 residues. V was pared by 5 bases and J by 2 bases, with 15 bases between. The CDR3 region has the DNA TGTGCCAGCAGCCAACAGGGAAGGGATCAAGAGACCCAGTACTTC. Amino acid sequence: CASSQQGRDQETQYF.

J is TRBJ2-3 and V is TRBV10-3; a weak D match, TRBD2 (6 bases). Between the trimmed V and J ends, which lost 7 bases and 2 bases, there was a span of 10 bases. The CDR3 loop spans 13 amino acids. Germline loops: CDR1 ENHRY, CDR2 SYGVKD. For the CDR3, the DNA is TGTGCCATCACTAGCGAGATCACAGATACGCAGTATTTT. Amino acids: CAITSEITDTQYF.

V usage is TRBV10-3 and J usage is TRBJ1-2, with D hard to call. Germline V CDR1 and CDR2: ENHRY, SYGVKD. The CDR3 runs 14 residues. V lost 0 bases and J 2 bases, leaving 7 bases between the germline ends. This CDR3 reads CAISESTGNYGYTF. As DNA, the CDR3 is TGTGCCATCAGTGAGTCGACGGGGAACTATGGCTACACCTTC.

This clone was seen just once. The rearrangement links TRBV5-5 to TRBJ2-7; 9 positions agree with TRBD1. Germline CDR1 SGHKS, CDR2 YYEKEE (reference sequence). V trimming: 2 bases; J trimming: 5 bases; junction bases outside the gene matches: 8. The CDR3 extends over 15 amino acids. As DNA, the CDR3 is TGTGCCAGCAGCTTCCCCGGGACAGGGTTTCACGAGCAGTACTTC. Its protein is CASSFPGTGFHEQYF.

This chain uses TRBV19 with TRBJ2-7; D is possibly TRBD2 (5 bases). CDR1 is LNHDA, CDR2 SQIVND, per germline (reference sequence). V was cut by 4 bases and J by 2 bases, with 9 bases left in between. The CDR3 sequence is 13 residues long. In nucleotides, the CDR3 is TGTGCCAGTAGTAATGCGGGTCCCTACGAGCAGTACTTC. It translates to CASSNAGPYEQYF.

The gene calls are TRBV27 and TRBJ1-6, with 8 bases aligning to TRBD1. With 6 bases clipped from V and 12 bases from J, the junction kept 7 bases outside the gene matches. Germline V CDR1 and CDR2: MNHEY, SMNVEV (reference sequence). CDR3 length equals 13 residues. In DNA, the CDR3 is TGTGCCAGCAGCGGGACAGGATATCGACCCCTCCACTTT. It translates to CASSGTGYRPLHF.

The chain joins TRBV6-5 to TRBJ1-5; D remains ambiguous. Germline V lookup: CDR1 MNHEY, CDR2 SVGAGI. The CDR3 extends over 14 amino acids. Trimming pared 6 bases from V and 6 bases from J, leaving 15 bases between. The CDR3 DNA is TGTGCCAGCAGAACCACACTTGATGGTCAGCCCCAGCATTTT. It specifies CASRTTLDGQPQHF.

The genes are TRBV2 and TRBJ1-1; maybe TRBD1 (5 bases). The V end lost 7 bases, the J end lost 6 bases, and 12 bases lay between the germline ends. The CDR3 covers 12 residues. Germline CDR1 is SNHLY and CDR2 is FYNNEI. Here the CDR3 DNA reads TGTGCCAGCACCCCTGACAGTCCTGAAGCTTTCTTT. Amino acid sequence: CASTPDSPEAFF. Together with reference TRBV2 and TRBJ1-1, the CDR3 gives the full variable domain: EPEVTQTPSHQVTQMGQEVILRCVPISNHLYFYWYRQILGQKVEFLVSFYNNEISEKSEIFDDQFSVERPDGSNFTLKIRSTKLEDSAMYFCASTPDSPEAFFGQGTRLTVV.

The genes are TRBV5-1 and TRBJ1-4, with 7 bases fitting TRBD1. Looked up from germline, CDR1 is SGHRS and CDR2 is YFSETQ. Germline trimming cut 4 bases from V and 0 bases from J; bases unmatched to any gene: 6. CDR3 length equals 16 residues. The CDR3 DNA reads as TGCGCCAGCAGCATAGGGACAGTTGCAACTAATGAAAAACTGTTTTTT. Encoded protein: CASSIGTVATNEKLFF.

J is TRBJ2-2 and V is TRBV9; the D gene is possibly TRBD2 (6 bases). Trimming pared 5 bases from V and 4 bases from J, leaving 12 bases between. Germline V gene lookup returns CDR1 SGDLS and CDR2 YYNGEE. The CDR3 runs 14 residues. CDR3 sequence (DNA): TGTGCCAGCAGTCCTCGTAGCGGCACCGGGGAGCTGTTTTTT. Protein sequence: CASSPRSGTGELFF.

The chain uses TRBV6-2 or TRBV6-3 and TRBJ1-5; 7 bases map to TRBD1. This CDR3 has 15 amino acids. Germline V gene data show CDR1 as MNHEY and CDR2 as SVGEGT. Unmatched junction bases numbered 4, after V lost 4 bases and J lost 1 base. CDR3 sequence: CASSSQQGSNQPQHF. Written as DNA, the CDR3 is TGTGCCAGCAGTTCTCAACAGGGGAGCAATCAGCCCCAGCATTTT.

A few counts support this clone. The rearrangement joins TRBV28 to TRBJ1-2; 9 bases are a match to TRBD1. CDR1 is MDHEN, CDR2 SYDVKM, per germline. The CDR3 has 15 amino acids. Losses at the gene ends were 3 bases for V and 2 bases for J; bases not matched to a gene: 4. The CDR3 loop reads CASSFPDRGNYGYTF. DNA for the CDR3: TGTGCCAGCAGTTTCCCCGACAGGGGGAACTATGGCTACACCTTC.

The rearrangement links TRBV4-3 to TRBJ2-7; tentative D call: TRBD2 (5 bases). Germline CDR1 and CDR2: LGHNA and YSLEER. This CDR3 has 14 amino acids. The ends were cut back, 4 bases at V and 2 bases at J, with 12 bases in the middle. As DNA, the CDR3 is TGCGCCAGCAGCCCTAGCATGGGCCCCTACGAGCAGTACTTC. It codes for CASSPSMGPYEQYF.

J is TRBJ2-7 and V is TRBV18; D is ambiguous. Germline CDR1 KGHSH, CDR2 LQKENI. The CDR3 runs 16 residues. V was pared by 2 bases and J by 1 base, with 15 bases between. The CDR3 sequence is CASSPSHSIGSYEQYF. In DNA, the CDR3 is TGTGCCAGCTCACCAAGCCACAGTATAGGGTCCTACGAGCAGTACTTC.

The CDR3 reads CASSLVGRRYVPYSGNTIYF. The DNA for the CDR3 is TGTGCCAGCAGCTTAGTTGGGCGGAGATACGTCCCGTACTCTGGAAACACCATATATTTT. The chain combines TRBV7-6 with TRBJ1-3, with D unclear. V lost 1 base to trimming and J lost 0 bases, with 22 bases between them. The CDR3 extends over 20 amino acids. Germline CDR1 and CDR2: SGHVS and FNYEAQ.

DNA for the CDR3: TGCGCCAGCAGTCCCCTGGGTAATAATTCACCCCTCCACTTT. This encodes CASSPLGNNSPLHF. The V gene is TRBV5-1, the J gene TRBJ1-6; D is unclear. There are 14 residues in the CDR3. Trimming stripped 5 bases from V and 5 bases from J, with 11 bases between. The germline V gene has CDR1 SGHRS and CDR2 YFSETQ.

CDR3 coding DNA: TGTGCCAGTAGTCGAAGGGGACAGGGCGTCACTGAAGCTTTCTTT. It specifies CASSRRGQGVTEAFF. The rearrangement joins TRBV19 to TRBJ1-1; 9 positions match TRBD1. The germline V gene has CDR1 LNHDA and CDR2 SQIVND (reference sequence). V gave up 5 bases and J gave up 4 bases; unmatched junction bases: 8. The CDR3 totals 15 residues.

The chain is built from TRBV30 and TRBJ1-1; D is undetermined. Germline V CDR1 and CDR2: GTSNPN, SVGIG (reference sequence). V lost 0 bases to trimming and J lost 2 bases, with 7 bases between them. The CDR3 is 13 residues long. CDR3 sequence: CAWSVSANTEAFF. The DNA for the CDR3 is TGTGCCTGGAGTGTATCGGCAAACACTGAAGCTTTCTTT.

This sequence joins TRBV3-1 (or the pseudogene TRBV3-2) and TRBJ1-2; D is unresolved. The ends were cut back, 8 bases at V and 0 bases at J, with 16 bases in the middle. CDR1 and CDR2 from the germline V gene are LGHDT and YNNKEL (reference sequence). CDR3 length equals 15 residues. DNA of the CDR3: TGTGCCAGCTCATGGGAGGGCCCAGCTAACTATGGCTACACCTTC. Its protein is CASSWEGPANYGYTF.

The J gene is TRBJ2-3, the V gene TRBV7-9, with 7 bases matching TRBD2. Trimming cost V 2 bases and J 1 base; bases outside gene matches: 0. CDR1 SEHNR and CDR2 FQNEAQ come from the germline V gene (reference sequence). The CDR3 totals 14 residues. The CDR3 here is CASSLTSGTDTQYF. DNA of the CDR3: TGTGCCAGCAGCTTAACTAGCGGCACAGATACGCAGTATTTT.

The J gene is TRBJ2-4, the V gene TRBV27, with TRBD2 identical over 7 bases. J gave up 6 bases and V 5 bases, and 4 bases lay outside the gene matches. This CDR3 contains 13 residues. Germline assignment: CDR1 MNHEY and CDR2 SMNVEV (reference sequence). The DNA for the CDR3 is TGTGCCAGCAGTGAGCGGGGAGGAAACATTCAGTACTTC. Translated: CASSERGGNIQYF.

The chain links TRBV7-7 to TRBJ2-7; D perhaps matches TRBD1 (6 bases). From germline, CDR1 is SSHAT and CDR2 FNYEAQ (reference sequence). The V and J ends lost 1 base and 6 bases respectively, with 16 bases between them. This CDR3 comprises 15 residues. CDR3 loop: CASSLDSQGNREQYF. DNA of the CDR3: TGTGCCAGCAGCTTAGATTCTCAGGGGAACCGCGAGCAGTACTTC.

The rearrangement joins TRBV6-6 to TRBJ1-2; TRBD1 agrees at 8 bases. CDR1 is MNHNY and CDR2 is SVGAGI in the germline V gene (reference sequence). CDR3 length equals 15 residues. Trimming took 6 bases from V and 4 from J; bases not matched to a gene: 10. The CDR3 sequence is CASRETGEGSYGYTF. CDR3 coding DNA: TGTGCCAGCAGAGAGACAGGGGAGGGCAGCTATGGCTACACCTTC.

This CDR3 reads CASSTTGVDTQYF. Written as DNA, the CDR3 is TGTGCCAGTAGTACCACAGGGGTGGATACGCAGTATTTT. The chain couples TRBV19 to TRBJ2-3, with 7 bases matching TRBD1. CDR1 is LNHDA and CDR2 is SQIVND in the germline V gene (reference sequence). V trimming: 4 bases; J trimming: 6 bases; junction bases outside the gene matches: 4. This CDR3 spans 13 amino acids.

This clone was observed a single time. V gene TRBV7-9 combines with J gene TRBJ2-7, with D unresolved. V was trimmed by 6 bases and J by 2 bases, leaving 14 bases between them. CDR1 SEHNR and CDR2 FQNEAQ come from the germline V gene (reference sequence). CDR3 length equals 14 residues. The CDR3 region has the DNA TGTGCCAGCAGTGCCAATCTACCCCCCTACGAGCAGTACTTC. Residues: CASSANLPPYEQYF.

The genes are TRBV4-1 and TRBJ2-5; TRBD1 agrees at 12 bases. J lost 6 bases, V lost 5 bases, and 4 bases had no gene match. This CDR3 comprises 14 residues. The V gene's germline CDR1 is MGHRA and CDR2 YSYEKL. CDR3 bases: TGCGCCAGCAGCTCCGGGACAGGGGGCCAGACCCAGTACTTC. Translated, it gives CASSSGTGGQTQYF.

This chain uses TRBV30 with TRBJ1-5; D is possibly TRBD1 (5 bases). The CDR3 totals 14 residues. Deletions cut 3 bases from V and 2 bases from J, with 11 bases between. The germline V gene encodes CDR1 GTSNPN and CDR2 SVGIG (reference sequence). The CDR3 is CAWSPGMGNQPQHF. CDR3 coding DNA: TGTGCCTGGAGCCCAGGGATGGGCAATCAGCCCCAGCATTTT.

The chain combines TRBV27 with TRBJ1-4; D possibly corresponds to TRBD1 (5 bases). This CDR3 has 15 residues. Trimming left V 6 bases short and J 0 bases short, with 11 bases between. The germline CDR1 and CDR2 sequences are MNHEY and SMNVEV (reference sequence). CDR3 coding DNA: TGTGCCAGCAGCTCCGCGGGGGCAACTAATGAAAAACTGTTTTTT. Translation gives CASSSAGATNEKLFF.

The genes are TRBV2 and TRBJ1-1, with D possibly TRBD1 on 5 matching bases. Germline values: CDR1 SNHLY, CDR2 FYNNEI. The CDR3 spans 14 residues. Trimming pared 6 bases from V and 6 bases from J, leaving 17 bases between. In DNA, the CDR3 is TGTGCCAGCAGCCAGGGAAGTAATAAACCTGAAGCTTTCTTT. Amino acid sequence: CASSQGSNKPEAFF.